Included here is one TCR beta chain sequence, with context. This sample was included in a study of blood T cell repertoires in COVID-19. Turning to the study itself: The United States, Italy and Spain provided the acute and convalescent COVID-19 samples. The cDNA or gDNA used as material had been derived from T cells, B-cell-depleted T cells, or PBMCs.

Per the authors' pipeline: Counts of nucleated cells, estimated from reference gene primer amplification, were obtained. TCRdb's table, derived via immunoSEQ multiplex PCR, lists solely in-frame clones and lacks some. The DNA gave D and trimming, while V, J and clone size come from that table. Here the sample spans around 80,000 clones, less than 85% being singletons. This CDR3 is built from 15 residues. CDR1 and CDR2 (germline): MGHRA, YSYEKL. V dropped 1 base and J dropped 6 bases, with 15 bases sitting between them. The source is a woman aged 70-85 years with acute or convalescent COVID-19. The rearrangement links TRBV4-1 to TRBJ1-2; a possible D gene is TRBD1 (5 bases). Material: peripheral blood. This chain's CDR3 is CASSQGPTGEDGYTF. DNA of the CDR3: TGCGCCAGCAGCCAAGGTCCGACGGGGGAAGATGGCTACACCTTC.